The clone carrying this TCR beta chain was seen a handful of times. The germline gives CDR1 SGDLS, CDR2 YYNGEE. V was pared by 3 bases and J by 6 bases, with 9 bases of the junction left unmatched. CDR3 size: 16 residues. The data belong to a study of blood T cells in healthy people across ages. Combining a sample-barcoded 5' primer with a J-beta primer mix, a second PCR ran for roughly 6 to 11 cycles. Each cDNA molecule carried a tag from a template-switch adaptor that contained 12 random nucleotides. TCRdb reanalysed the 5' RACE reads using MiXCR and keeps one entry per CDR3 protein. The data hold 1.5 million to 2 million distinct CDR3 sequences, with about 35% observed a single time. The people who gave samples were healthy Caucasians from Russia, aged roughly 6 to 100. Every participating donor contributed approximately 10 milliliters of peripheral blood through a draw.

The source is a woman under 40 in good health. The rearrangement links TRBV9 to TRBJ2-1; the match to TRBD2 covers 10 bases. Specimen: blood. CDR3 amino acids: CASSEILAGPTNEQFF. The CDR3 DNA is TGTGCCAGCAGCGAGATACTAGCGGGGCCGACCAATGAGCAGTTCTTC. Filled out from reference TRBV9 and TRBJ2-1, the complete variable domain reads DSGVTQTPKHLITATGQRVTLRCSPRSGDLSVYWYQQSLDQGLQFLIQYYNGEERAKGNILERFSAQQFPDLHSELNLSSLELGDSALYFCASSEILAGPTNEQFFGPGTRLTVL.